This is a list of T cell receptor beta chains from one sample in a study of cytomegalovirus exposure and HLA in healthy donors. Clones were read by immunoSEQ multiplex PCR, and TCRdb kept only the in-frame ones, dropping some. This sample has over 150,000 clones, with roughly four fifths found just once. The specimen sequenced was PBMCs. These receptor sequences come from a man aged 55 to 69 in good health and CMV-seronegative. Each CDR3 is given with its conserved first and last residue. Each record gives: D gene, clone size, V gene, J gene, CDR3 protein, CDR3 DNA. The D gene is left open where the match is weak. Size is stated for part of the rows, as once, few or many counts, or as a class when the clone is expanded.

>-|once|TRBV21-1|TRBJ1-3
CATASGSGNTIYF
TGTGCCACCGCGTCGGGGTCTGGAAACACCATATATTTT
>TRBD2|-|TRBV5-1|TRBJ2-3
CASSLGLAGGPGFKDTQYF
TGCGCCAGCAGCCTGGGACTAGCGGGAGGGCCTGGCTTTAAGGATACGCAGTATTTT
>TRBD2|-|TRBV7-2|TRBJ2-3
CASSFAGGPPDTQYF
TGTGCCAGCAGCTTTGCGGGGGGGCCCCCAGATACGCAGTATTTT
>TRBD1|-|TRBV4-2|TRBJ2-4
CASSHPRGTGVNPAKNIQYF
TGTGCCAGCAGCCACCCGAGGGGGACAGGGGTTAACCCGGCCAAAAACATTCAGTACTTC
>TRBD1|-|TRBV5-1|TRBJ2-6
CASSLDIGQGSSGANVLTF
TGCGCCAGCAGCTTGGATATCGGACAGGGGTCCTCTGGGGCCAACGTCCTGACTTTC
>TRBD1|-|TRBV29-1|TRBJ2-1
CSVDRWTGGYNEQFF
TGCAGCGTTGACCGTTGGACAGGGGGCTACAATGAGCAGTTCTTC
>TRBD2|-|TRBV13|TRBJ2-3
CASSLSPYGTSGGSYTDTQYF
TGTGCCAGCAGCTTATCCCCCTACGGGACTAGCGGGGGTTCATACACAGATACGCAGTATTTT
>-|few|TRBV19|TRBJ2-1
CASSPLTIPQFF
TGTGCCAGTAGCCCCCTGACTATTCCCCAGTTCTTC
>-|-|TRBV5-4|TRBJ2-1
CASSSTGYNEQFF
TGTGCCAGCAGCTCGACAGGTTACAATGAGCAGTTCTTC
>-|-|TRBV6-1|TRBJ1-1
CASSGGGLNTEAFF
TGTGCCAGCAGTGGGGGGGGTTTGAACACTGAAGCCTTCTTT
>TRBD1|-|TRBV28|TRBJ1-1
CASNPGQGWNTEAFF
TGTGCCAGCAACCCCGGACAGGGGTGGAACACTGAAGCTTTCTTT
>-|-|TRBV6-1|TRBJ1-1
CASTLNTEAFF
TGTGCCAGCACGTTGAACACTGAAGCTTTCTTT
>TRBD2|-|TRBV28|TRBJ2-2
CASSPGTRDTGELFF
TGTGCCAGCAGCCCCGGGACTAGGGACACCGGGGAGCTGTTTTTT
>TRBD1|-|TRBV5-6|TRBJ1-4
CASSSGTGNEKLFF
TGTGCCAGCAGTTCCGGGACAGGGAATGAAAAACTGTTTTTT
>-|-|TRBV28|TRBJ1-2
CASSYRYGYTF
TGTGCCAGCAGTTACAGATATGGCTACACCTTC
>-|-|TRBV11-3|TRBJ1-3
CASSLGGGPESGNTIYF
TGTGCCAGCAGCTTAGGGGGAGGTCCTGAATCTGGAAACACCATATATTTT
>TRBD1|-|TRBV11-2|TRBJ1-4
CASSTGTGEEKLFF
TGTGCCAGCAGCACCGGGACAGGGGAGGAAAAACTGTTTTTT
>TRBD2|-|TRBV5-4|TRBJ2-1
CASSPGGLAGVSYNEQFF
TGTGCCAGCAGCCCCGGGGGACTAGCGGGAGTCTCCTACAATGAGCAGTTCTTC
>-|-|TRBV30|TRBJ1-3
CAWKIGAGNTIYF
TGTGCCTGGAAGATCGGAGCTGGAAACACCATATATTTT
>-|-|TRBV10-3|TRBJ1-6
CAIGLEINSPLHF
TGTGCCATCGGTCTGGAGATAAATTCACCCCTCCACTTT
>TRBD1|few|TRBV9|TRBJ2-1
CASSPRTGEIDEQFF
TGTGCCAGCAGCCCTAGGACAGGGGAGATTGATGAGCAGTTCTTC
>-|-|TRBV28|TRBJ2-7
CASTPPVVGSAKQYF
TGTGCCAGCACGCCTCCAGTTGTTGGGAGTGCTAAGCAGTACTTC
>-|-|TRBV27|TRBJ1-2
CASSRGAGYTF
TGTGCCAGCAGTCGTGGGGCCGGCTACACCTTC
>-|-|TRBV7-2|TRBJ1-1
CASSSRLGNTEAFF
TGTGCCAGCAGCTCTAGGTTGGGGAACACTGAAGCTTTCTTT
>-|-|TRBV30|TRBJ1-2
CAWTSNRDTGYTF
TGTGCCTGGACTTCCAACCGGGACACTGGCTACACCTTC
>-|-|TRBV10-3|TRBJ2-5
CAISEGLGETQYF
TGTGCCATCAGTGAAGGACTTGGAGAGACCCAGTACTTC
>-|-|TRBV27|TRBJ1-1
CASSLSVSGWAEAFF
TGTGCCAGCAGTTTATCGGTTTCGGGTTGGGCTGAAGCTTTCTTT
>TRBD1|-|TRBV7-2|TRBJ1-5
CASSSPTGSNNQPQHF
TGTGCCAGCAGCTCACCGACAGGGAGTAACAATCAGCCCCAGCATTTT
>-|few|TRBV6-5|TRBJ1-2
CASSYSGYGYTF
TGTGCCAGCAGTTACTCCGGCTATGGCTACACCTTC
>TRBD2|-|TRBV5-1|TRBJ2-7
CASSGTSGPKTYEQYF
TGCGCCAGCTCCGGGACTAGCGGGCCGAAGACCTACGAGCAGTACTTC
>-|-|TRBV7-9|TRBJ2-1
CSSSLVLNEQFF
TGTTCCAGCAGCTTAGTCCTCAATGAGCAGTTCTTC
>-|few|TRBV5-5|TRBJ2-3
CASSLPVPSTDTQYF
TGTGCCAGCAGCTTGCCCGTCCCCAGCACAGATACGCAGTATTTT
>TRBD1|once|TRBV7-2|TRBJ1-2
CASSMDRVYGYTF
TGTGCCAGCAGCATGGACAGGGTCTATGGCTACACCTTC
>-|-|TRBV10-1|TRBJ2-5
CASSESVELRQETQYF
TGCGCCAGCAGTGAGTCTGTAGAATTGCGACAAGAGACCCAGTACTTC
>-|-|TRBV4-1|TRBJ1-2
CASSQVGGVTHYGYTF
TGCGCCAGCAGCCAAGTCGGGGGGGTTACCCACTATGGCTACACCTTC
>TRBD1|-|TRBV7-8|TRBJ2-4
CASSGPGTGLLLAKNIQYF
TGTGCCAGCAGCGGCCCAGGGACAGGCCTTCTACTAGCCAAAAACATTCAGTACTTC
>TRBD1|-|TRBV5-1|TRBJ2-4
CASRTGTGGGGSIQYF
TGCGCCAGCAGGACCGGAACAGGGGGCGGGGGTAGCATTCAGTACTTC
>TRBD1|-|TRBV12-5|TRBJ2-7
CASGSGTGIYEQYF
TGTGCTAGTGGTTCCGGGACAGGGATCTACGAGCAGTACTTC
>-|-|TRBV27|TRBJ1-5
CASSLDGRRYSNQPQHF
TGTGCCAGCAGTCTGGACGGGAGGAGATATAGCAATCAGCCCCAGCATTTT
>-|once|TRBV5-1|TRBJ2-5
CASRTGVALETQYF
TGCGCCAGCAGGACGGGTGTAGCGCTAGAGACCCAGTACTTC
>TRBD1|-|TRBV18|TRBJ2-3
CASSTDPGGFTDTQYF
TGTGCCAGCTCAACAGATCCAGGGGGCTTCACAGATACGCAGTATTTT
>-|-|TRBV7-9|TRBJ1-6
CSSSGQGGPNSPLHF
TGTTCCAGCAGCGGGCAGGGAGGACCAAATTCACCCCTCCACTTT
>TRBD2|-|TRBV7-9|TRBJ2-5
CASSPGVAGLQETQYF
TGTGCCAGCAGCCCTGGGGTAGCGGGACTCCAAGAGACCCAGTACTTC
>-|-|TRBV10-3|TRBJ1-5
CAISDDTLGQPQHF
TGTGCCATCAGTGATGACACCCTCGGTCAGCCCCAGCATTTT
>-|-|TRBV9|TRBJ1-5
CASGAGRGNQPQHF
TGTGCCAGCGGCGCTGGCCGGGGCAATCAGCCCCAGCATTTT
>TRBD1|-|TRBV6-1|TRBJ2-7
CASRDRGYEQYF
TGTGCCAGCAGGGACAGGGGCTACGAGCAGTACTTC
>-|-|TRBV19|TRBJ1-2
CASSPKQDRGYGYTF
TGTGCCAGTAGCCCCAAGCAGGACAGAGGCTATGGCTACACCTTC
>-|-|TRBV7-9|TRBJ2-7
CSSSLVPGDSYEQYF
TGTTCCAGCAGCTTAGTTCCAGGGGACTCCTACGAGCAGTACTTC